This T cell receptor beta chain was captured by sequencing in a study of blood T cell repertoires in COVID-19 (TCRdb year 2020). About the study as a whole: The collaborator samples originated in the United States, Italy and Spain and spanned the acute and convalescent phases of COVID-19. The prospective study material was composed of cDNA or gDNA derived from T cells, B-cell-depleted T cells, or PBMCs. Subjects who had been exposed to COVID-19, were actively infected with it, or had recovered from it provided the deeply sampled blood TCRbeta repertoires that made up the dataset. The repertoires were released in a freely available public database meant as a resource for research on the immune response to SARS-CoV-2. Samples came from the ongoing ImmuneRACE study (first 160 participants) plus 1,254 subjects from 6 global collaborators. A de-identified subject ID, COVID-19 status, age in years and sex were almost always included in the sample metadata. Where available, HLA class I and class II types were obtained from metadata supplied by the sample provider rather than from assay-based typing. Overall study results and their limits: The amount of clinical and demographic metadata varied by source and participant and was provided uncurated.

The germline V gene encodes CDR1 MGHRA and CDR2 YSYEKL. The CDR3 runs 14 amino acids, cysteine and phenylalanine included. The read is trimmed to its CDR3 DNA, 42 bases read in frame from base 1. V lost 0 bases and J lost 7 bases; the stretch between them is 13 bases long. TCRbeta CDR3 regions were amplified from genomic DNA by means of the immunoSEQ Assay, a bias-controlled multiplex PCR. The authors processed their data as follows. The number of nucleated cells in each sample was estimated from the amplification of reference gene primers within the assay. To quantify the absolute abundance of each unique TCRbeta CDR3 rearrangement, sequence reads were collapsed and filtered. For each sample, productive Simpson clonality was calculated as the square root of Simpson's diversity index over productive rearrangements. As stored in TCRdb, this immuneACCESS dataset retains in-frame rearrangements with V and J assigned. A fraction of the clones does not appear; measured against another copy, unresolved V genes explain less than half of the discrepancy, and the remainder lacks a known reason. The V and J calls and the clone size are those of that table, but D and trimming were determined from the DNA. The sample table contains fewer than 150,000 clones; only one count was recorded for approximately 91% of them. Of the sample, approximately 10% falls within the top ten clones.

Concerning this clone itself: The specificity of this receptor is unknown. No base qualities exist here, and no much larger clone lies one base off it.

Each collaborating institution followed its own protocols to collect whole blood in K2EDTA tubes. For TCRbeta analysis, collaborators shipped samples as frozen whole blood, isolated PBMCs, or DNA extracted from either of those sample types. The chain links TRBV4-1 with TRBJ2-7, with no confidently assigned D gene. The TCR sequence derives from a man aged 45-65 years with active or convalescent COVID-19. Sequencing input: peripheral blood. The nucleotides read TGCGCCAGCAGCCAAGATCTATCATCCAAGGAGCAGTACTTC. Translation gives CASSQDLSSKEQYF.